The rows below give T cell receptor beta chains drawn from one sample of a study of T cells expressing NK-cell markers. From the 5' RACE reads, TCRdb lists one entry per CDR3 protein and no DNA. This specimen shows some 500,000 distinct CDR3 sequences; the ten leading clones hold more than 1.4%. Sequenced: blood T cells: a sorted CD56 or NKG2C T cell subset, CD4+ or CD8+ T cells, or bulk PBMC T cells (not recorded which). All receptors come from a woman aged 45-60 years in good health. CDR3s include the opening cysteine and the closing phenylalanine or tryptophan. Each record gives: V gene, J gene, CDR3 length, CDR3 protein.

V: TRBV20-1
J: TRBJ2-1
length: 11
CDR3: CSVGSGDEQFF

V: TRBV5-1
J: TRBJ1-1
length: 14
CDR3: CASSSTGVKGEAFF

V: TRBV6-6
J: TRBJ1-5
length: 12
CDR3: CASSLSDQPQHF

V: TRBV11-2
J: TRBJ2-1
length: 16
CDR3: CASSPPARSSYNEQFF

V: TRBV11-2
J: TRBJ1-6
length: 16
CDR3: CASSRWVGSYNSPLHF

V: TRBV10-3
J: TRBJ2-5
length: 16
CDR3: CAIRSATSGSGETQYF

V: TRBV24-1
J: TRBJ2-2
length: 16
CDR3: CATGQSGRAGTGELFF

V: TRBV27
J: TRBJ1-5
length: 15
CDR3: CASRGQGNSNQPQHF

V: TRBV5-4
J: TRBJ2-3
length: 14
CDR3: CASSRIIGADTQYF

V: TRBV7-9
J: TRBJ1-2
length: 14
CDR3: CASRPNEANYGYTF

V: TRBV11-3
J: TRBJ1-2
length: 15
CDR3: CASSPQGAKYYGYTF

V: TRBV12-3/TRBV12-4
J: TRBJ2-1
length: 17
CDR3: CASSLISGLAEYNEQFF

V: TRBV7-9
J: TRBJ1-2
length: 15
CDR3: CASSLALPNQYGYTF

V: TRBV20-1
J: TRBJ1-3
length: 16
CDR3: CSARDDQHSSGNTIYF

V: TRBV29-1
J: TRBJ2-5
length: 15
CDR3: CSVAEGTGGEETQYF

V: TRBV9
J: TRBJ2-2
length: 13
CDR3: CASSVEIDGELFF

V: TRBV29-1
J: TRBJ2-3
length: 14
CDR3: CSVTGGHSTDTQYF

V: TRBV30
J: TRBJ2-1
length: 13
CDR3: CAWSVRRDNEQFF

V: TRBV24-1
J: TRBJ2-5
length: 17
CDR3: CATSDPSPGQGGKTQYF